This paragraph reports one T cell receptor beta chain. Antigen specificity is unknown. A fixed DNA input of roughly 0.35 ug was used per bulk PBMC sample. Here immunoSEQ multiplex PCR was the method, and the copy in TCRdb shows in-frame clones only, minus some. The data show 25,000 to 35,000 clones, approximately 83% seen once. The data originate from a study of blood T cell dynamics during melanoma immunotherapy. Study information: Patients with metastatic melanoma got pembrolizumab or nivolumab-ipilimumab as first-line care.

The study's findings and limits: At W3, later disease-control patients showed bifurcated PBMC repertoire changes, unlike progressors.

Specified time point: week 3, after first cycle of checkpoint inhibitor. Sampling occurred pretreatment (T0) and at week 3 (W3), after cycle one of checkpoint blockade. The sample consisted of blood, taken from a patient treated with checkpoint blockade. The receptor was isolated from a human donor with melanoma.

CDR3 residues: CASSFTGNYGYTF. CDR3 nucleotide sequence: TGTGCCAGTAGTTTTACAGGGAACTATGGCTACACCTTC. The rearrangement links TRBV19 to TRBJ1-2, with TRBD1 as a possible D gene (6 bases). CDR3 length equals 13 residues. Looked up from germline, CDR1 is LNHDA and CDR2 is SQIVND (reference sequence). Trimming removed 5 bases from V and 2 bases from J, with 9 bases in between.